This T cell receptor beta chain was obtained from a study of blood T cell repertoires in COVID-19. Study-wide background: Italy, Spain and the United States were the sources of the convalescent and acute COVID-19 samples.

Original analysis: Using reference gene primer amplification, nucleated cell counts were estimated. Some clones are missing from TCRdb's copy, which holds only in-frame ones; the method was immunoSEQ multiplex PCR. D and trimming were read from the DNA, whereas the V and J calls and clone size are those reported in that table. The sample lists 200,000 to 250,000 clones; 82% were seen once. One Seattle source followed patients from active infection through their disease course. The ends were cut back, 1 base at V and 0 bases at J, with 8 bases in the middle. Germline lookup yields CDR1 SGHNT and CDR2 YYREEE (reference sequence). CDR3 length: 15 amino acids.

The chain combines TRBV5-4 with TRBJ2-1; possible D gene TRBD2, 6 bases. The sequenced material came from peripheral blood. The TCR comes from a woman aged 80 or older with COVID-19, enrolled during active disease. The DNA of the CDR3 is TGTGCCAGCAGCTTGACTAGCAGCTCCTACAATGAGCAGTTCTTC. As protein: CASSLTSSSYNEQFF.